The T cell receptor beta chain under discussion was sequenced for a study of blood T cell repertoires in COVID-19. V was cut by 6 bases and J by 4 bases, with 24 bases left in between. Germline values: CDR1 SGHTA, CDR2 FQGNSA. The CDR3 runs 17 residues. Generated by immunoSEQ multiplex PCR, the TCRdb table keeps only in-frame clones and is missing some. The data hold about 55,000 clones, with over 70% observed a single time. Material: peripheral blood. The V gene is TRBV7-2, the J gene TRBJ2-5, with a weak D call TRBD2 (6 bases). This receptor was obtained from a woman aged 70-85 years with acute or convalescent COVID-19. CDR3 coding DNA: TGTGCCAGCAGACGAATCTGGAGGGGCCCACAATTAGAGACCCAGTACTTC. Translation: CASRRIWRGPQLETQYF.